The 14 T cell receptor beta chains below were found in one sample sequenced in a study of immune evolution from preneoplasia to lung adenocarcinoma. Here immunoSEQ multiplex PCR was the method, and the copy in TCRdb shows in-frame clones only, minus some. Among 30,000 to 45,000 clones listed, 74% were seen once. Sequencing was performed on FFPE invasive lung adenocarcinoma tissue. The origin of the receptors is a person aged 60 to 70 with lung adenocarcinoma.

This clone is labeled medium-sized. The V and J genes are TRBV4-2 and TRBJ1-1; no firm D call. The CDR3 covers 11 residues. The germline V gene has CDR1 LGHNA and CDR2 YNFKEQ. V was trimmed by 6 bases and J by 4 bases, leaving 6 bases between them. Here the CDR3 DNA reads TGTGCCAGCAGGCTAGCCACTGAAGCTTTCTTT. Amino acids: CASRLATEAFF.

The chain couples TRBV6-5 to TRBJ2-7; 10 nucleotides align to TRBD1. The ends lost 6 bases at V and 0 bases at J; junction bases unmatched: 2. The germline gives CDR1 MNHEY, CDR2 SVGAGI. There are 14 residues in the CDR3. DNA for the CDR3: TGTGCCAGCAGGGGACAGGGGAACTCCTACGAGCAGTACTTC. Protein: CASRGQGNSYEQYF.

V usage is TRBV18 and J usage is TRBJ2-2; D uncertain. This CDR3 has 12 residues. Trimming removed 6 bases from V and 0 bases from J, with 2 bases in between. CDR1 is KGHSH and CDR2 is LQKENI in the germline V gene. The CDR3 here is CASSTNTGELFF. The CDR3 DNA reads as TGTGCCAGCTCGACGAACACCGGGGAGCTGTTTTTT.

The chain joins TRBV4-2 to TRBJ2-5; D not resolved. Germline V gene sequence: CDR1 LGHNA, CDR2 YNFKEQ. Trimming stripped 4 bases from V and 2 bases from J, with 11 bases between. This CDR3 contains 14 residues. CDR3 residues: CASSPRLGQETQYF. The DNA for the CDR3 is TGTGCCAGCAGCCCCAGACTGGGTCAAGAGACCCAGTACTTC.

By its share, this clone is medium-sized. The V and J genes are TRBV5-1 and TRBJ2-1; the match to TRBD1 covers 10 bases. Trimming at V came to 4 bases and at J to 8 bases, leaving 9 bases not matched to a gene. The CDR3 loop spans 15 amino acids. Per the germline V gene, CDR1 is SGHRS and CDR2 is YFSETQ. CDR3 sequence: CASSTAGQGFDEQFF. The CDR3 nucleotides read TGCGCCAGCAGCACCGCGGGACAGGGGTTCGATGAGCAGTTCTTC.

The chain employs TRBV28 and TRBJ2-7, with D unclear. The germline V and J ends were trimmed by 6 bases and 6 bases, with 15 bases remaining between them. The V gene's germline CDR1 is MDHEN and CDR2 SYDVKM. CDR3 length equals 13 residues. In nucleotides, the CDR3 is TGTGCCAGCAGCGTGAGTGAGGTCCGCGAGCAGTACTTC. This sequence encodes CASSVSEVREQYF.

V gene TRBV9 combines with J gene TRBJ1-3, with 7 nucleotides matching TRBD1. This CDR3 spans 16 amino acids. Germline V lookup: CDR1 SGDLS, CDR2 YYNGEE. The junction had 7 bases not matched to a gene; V was cut back by 4 bases and J by 0 bases. In nucleotides, the CDR3 is TGTGCCAGCAGCATCCGACAGGGTGGCTCTGGAAACACCATATATTTT. Its translation is CASSIRQGGSGNTIYF. Full variable domain (outside the CDR3, taken from reference TRBV9 and TRBJ1-3): DSGVTQTPKHLITATGQRVTLRCSPRSGDLSVYWYQQSLDQGLQFLIQYYNGEERAKGNILERFSAQQFPDLHSELNLSSLELGDSALYFCASSIRQGGSGNTIYFGEGSWLTVV.

This sequence joins TRBV9 and TRBJ1-3; D remains ambiguous. Germline assignment: CDR1 SGDLS and CDR2 YYNGEE. Trimming took 0 bases from V and 0 from J, leaving 7 bases between them. CDR3 length equals 15 residues. The CDR3 nucleotides are TGTGCCAGCAGCGTAGACCACAGCTCTGGAAACACCATATATTTT. Its protein is CASSVDHSSGNTIYF.

This clone occurred once. The chain uses TRBV7-2 and TRBJ1-2; D may be TRBD1 (5 bases). Germline V gives CDR1 SGHTA, CDR2 FQGNSA. V was trimmed by 5 bases and J by 5 bases, leaving 18 bases between them. CDR3 size: 15 residues. This CDR3 reads CASSTRQSVLYGYTF. The CDR3 bases are TGTGCCAGCAGCACAAGACAGTCCGTACTATATGGCTACACCTTC. The full variable domain, its missing parts supplied by reference TRBV7-2 and TRBJ1-2, is GAGVSQSPSNKVTEKGKDVELRCDPISGHTALYWYRQSLGQGLEFLIYFQGNSAPDKSGLPSDRFSAERTGGSVSTLTIQRTQQEDSAVYLCASSTRQSVLYGYTFGSGTRLTVV.

V gene TRBV21-1 combines with J gene TRBJ2-1; the table's TRBD2 call for D was not verified on the DNA. TRBV21-1 represents a pseudogene. The CDR3 spans 16 residues. CDR3 nucleotide sequence: TGTGCCAGCAACATAGGGACTAGCGGGAGGGCCGGGGAGCAGTTCTTC. It yields the protein CASNIGTSGRAGEQFF.

This sequence joins TRBV5-5 and TRBJ1-2; TRBD1 might be the D (5 bases). The CDR3 is made up of 14 amino acids. Germline CDR1 reads SGHKS; CDR2 reads YYEKEE (reference sequence). Trimming took off 2 bases at V and 6 bases at J, with 14 bases between the two ends. CDR3 nucleotides: TGTGCCAGCAGCTTTGACAGTCCCCTCGATGGCTACACCTTC. It codes for CASSFDSPLDGYTF. Complete variable domain (other parts from reference TRBV5-5 and TRBJ1-2): DAGVTQSPTHLIKTRGQQVTLRCSPISGHKSVSWYQQVLGQGPQFIFQYYEKEERGRGNFPDRFSARQFPNYSSELNVNALLLGDSALYLCASSFDSPLDGYTFGSGTRLTVV.

This clone appeared a few times. This sequence joins TRBV28 and TRBJ1-1; D unresolved. The CDR3 covers 12 residues. Germline V gives CDR1 MDHEN, CDR2 SYDVKM. Trimming removed 6 bases at V and 7 bases at J, with 12 bases between. Here the CDR3 reads CASRLTGREAFF. The CDR3, as DNA: TGTGCCAGCAGGCTTACCGGCCGTGAAGCTTTCTTT. Together with reference TRBV28 and TRBJ1-1, the CDR3 gives the full variable domain: DVKVTQSSRYLVKRTGEKVFLECVQDMDHENMFWYRQDPGLGLRLIYFSYDVKMKEKGDIPEGYSVSREKKERFSLILESASTNQTSMYLCASRLTGREAFFGQGTRLTVV.

This CDR3 is CATSRVGRGTGELFF. In DNA, the CDR3 is TGTGCCACCAGCAGGGTTGGTCGTGGCACCGGGGAGCTGTTTTTT. The chain is built from TRBV15 and TRBJ2-2; no clear D. This CDR3 has 15 residues. Trimming took 3 bases from V and 4 from J, leaving 12 bases between them. Germline V gene sequence: CDR1 LNHNV, CDR2 YYDKDF (reference sequence).

The V gene is TRBV18, the J gene TRBJ2-2; 7 nucleotides align to TRBD1. CDR3 length: 16 residues. The V segment lost 6 bases and the J segment 4 bases; nucleotides outside the gene matches: 11. CDR1 and CDR2 (germline): KGHSH, LQKENI. The CDR3 sequence is CASSPQQQGSTGELFF. CDR3 nucleotide sequence: TGTGCCAGCTCGCCGCAGCAACAGGGGAGCACCGGGGAGCTGTTTTTT.